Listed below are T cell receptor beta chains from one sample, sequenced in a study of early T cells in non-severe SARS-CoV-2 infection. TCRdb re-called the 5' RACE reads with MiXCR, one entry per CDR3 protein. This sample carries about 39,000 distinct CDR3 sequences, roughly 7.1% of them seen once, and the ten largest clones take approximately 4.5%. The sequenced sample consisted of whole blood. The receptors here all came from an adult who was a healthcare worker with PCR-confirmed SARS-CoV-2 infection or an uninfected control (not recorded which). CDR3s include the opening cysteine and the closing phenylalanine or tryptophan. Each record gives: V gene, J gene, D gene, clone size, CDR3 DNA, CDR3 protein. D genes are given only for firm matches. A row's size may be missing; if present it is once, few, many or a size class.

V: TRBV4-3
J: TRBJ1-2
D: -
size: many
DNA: TGCGCCAGCAGCCAAGATCCCCGTTCAAAGGGAGGATATGGCTACACCTTC
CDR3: CASSQDPRSKGGYGYTF

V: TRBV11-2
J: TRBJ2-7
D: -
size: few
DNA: TGTGCCAGCAGGCCGTCAAAGGGGGGGGTAGGATCCTACGAGCAGTACTTC
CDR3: CASRPSKGGVGSYEQYF

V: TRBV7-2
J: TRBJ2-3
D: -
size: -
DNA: TGTGCCAGCAGCTTAGACCGGCAGGCCGGAGATACGCAGTATTTT
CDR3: CASSLDRQAGDTQYF

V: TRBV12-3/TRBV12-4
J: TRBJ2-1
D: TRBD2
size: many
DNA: TGTGCCAGCACCGTAGCGGGGCGAAACAATGAGCAGTTCTTC
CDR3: CASTVAGRNNEQFF

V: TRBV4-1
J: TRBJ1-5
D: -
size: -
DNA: TGCGCCAGCAGCCAAGGACCGGACGTTAGCAATCAGCCCCAGCATTTT
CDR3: CASSQGPDVSNQPQHF

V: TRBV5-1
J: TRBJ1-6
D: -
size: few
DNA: TGCGCCAGCAGCTTGGTTTGGGGCGCCAATTCACCCCTCCACTTT
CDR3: CASSLVWGANSPLHF

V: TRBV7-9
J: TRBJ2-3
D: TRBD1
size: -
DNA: TGTGCCAGCAGCTCTCCCGTGGGGACAGGGGTAACTATTGGAACAGATACGCAGTATTTT
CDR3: CASSSPVGTGVTIGTDTQYF

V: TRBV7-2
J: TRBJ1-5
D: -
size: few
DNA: TGTGCCAGCAGCGCGGGGCGCTCCCAGCCCCAGCATTTT
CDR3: CASSAGRSQPQHF

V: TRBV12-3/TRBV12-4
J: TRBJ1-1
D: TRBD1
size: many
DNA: TGTGCCAGCAGACGAGAACAGGGGAGAGCTTTCTTT
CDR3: CASRREQGRAFF

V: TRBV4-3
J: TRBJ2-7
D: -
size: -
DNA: TGCGCCAGCAGCCAAGGGGTCAGGGGGGCCTACGAGCAGTACTTC
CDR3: CASSQGVRGAYEQYF

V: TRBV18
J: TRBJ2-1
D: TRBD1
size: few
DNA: TGTGCCAGCTCACCACCCGGGACAGCCAACAATGAGCAGTTCTTC
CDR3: CASSPPGTANNEQFF

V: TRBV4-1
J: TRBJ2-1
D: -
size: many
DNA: TGCGCCAGCAGCCAAGACAGGAGCTCCTACAATGAGCAGTTCTTC
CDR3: CASSQDRSSYNEQFF

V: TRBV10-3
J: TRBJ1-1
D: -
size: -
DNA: TGTGCCATCAGTGAGGTCAGCACTGAAGCTTTCTTT
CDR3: CAISEVSTEAFF

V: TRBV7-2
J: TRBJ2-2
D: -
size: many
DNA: TGTGCCAGCAGCTTATTCGGACTGAACACCGGGGAGCTGTTTTTT
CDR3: CASSLFGLNTGELFF

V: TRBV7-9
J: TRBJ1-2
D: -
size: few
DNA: TGTGCCAGCAGCTTTCAGGGAGATGGCTACACCTTC
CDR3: CASSFQGDGYTF

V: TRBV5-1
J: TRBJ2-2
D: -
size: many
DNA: TGCGCCAGCAGCTTGGGTATAGGGGCGAGGATCACCGGGGAGCTGTTTTTT
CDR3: CASSLGIGARITGELFF

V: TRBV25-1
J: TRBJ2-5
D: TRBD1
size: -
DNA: TGTGCCAGCAGTGACCCTCTCGGGACAGGGGGGACCCAGTACTTC
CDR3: CASSDPLGTGGTQYF

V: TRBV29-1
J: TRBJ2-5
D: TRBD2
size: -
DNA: TGCAGCGTTGAAGCGACTAGCGGGGGGGCTAAGGAGACCCAGTACTTC
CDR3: CSVEATSGGAKETQYF

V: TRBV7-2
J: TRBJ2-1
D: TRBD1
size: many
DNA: TGTGCCAGCAGCTTGGGCGACAGGGCCTATGAGCAGTTCTTC
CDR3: CASSLGDRAYEQFF

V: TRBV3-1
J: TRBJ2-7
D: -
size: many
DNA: TGTGCCAGCAGCCCCCTCGGACAGCGCTCCTACGAGCAGTACTTC
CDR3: CASSPLGQRSYEQYF

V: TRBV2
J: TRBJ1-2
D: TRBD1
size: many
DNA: TGTGCCAGCAGTGACGGGACAGGGGTTTCTCTTGAAGGCTACACCTTC
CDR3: CASSDGTGVSLEGYTF

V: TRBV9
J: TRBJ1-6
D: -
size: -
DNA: TGTGCCAGCAGCGTAGAACAGAAGAATTCACCCCTCCACTTT
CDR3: CASSVEQKNSPLHF

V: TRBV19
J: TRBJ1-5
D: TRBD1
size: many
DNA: TGTGCCAGTAGTTGGGACACAGGGGAACATCAGCCCCAGCATTTT
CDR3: CASSWDTGEHQPQHF

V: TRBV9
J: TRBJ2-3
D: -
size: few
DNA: TGTGCCAGCAGCGACAGGTCCGGCACAGATACGCAGTATTTT
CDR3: CASSDRSGTDTQYF

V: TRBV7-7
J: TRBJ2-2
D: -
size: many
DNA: TGTGCCAGCAGCACACGGACCACGAACACCGGGGAGCTGTTTTTT
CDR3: CASSTRTTNTGELFF

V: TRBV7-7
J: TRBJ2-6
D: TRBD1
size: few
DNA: TGTGCCATCGACAGGGGATCGGGAGGGGCCAACGTCCTGACTTTC
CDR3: CAIDRGSGGANVLTF

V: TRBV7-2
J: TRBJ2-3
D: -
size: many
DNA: TGTGCCAGCAGTTACGGGGGGCCCCGCCGGGATACGCAGTATTTT
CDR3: CASSYGGPRRDTQYF

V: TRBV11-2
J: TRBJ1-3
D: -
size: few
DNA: TGTGCCAGCAGCTCGATCACAACTGGAAACACCATATATTTT
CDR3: CASSSITTGNTIYF

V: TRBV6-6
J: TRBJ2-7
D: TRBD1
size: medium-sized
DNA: TGTGCCAGCAGTGGAAACCGGGACAGATACTACGAGCAGTACTTC
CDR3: CASSGNRDRYYEQYF

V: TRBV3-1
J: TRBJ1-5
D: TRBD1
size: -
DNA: TGTGCCAGCAGCCGAAGCTACAGGGGGCAGCCCCAGCATTTT
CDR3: CASSRSYRGQPQHF

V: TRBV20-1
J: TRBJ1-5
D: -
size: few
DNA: TGCAGTGCTAGAGACAGGGTTAATAGCAATCAGCCCCAGCATTTT
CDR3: CSARDRVNSNQPQHF

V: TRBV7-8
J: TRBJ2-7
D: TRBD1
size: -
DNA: TGTGCCAGCAGCTCCCCCCGGGACAGGGTACTCTACGAGCAGTACTTC
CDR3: CASSSPRDRVLYEQYF

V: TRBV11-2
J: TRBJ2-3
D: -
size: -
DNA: TGTGCCAGCAGACCATGGGGACCGCGCACAGATACGCAGTATTTT
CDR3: CASRPWGPRTDTQYF

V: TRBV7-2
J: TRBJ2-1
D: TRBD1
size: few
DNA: TGTGCCAGCACCCCGAGGACAGGGGGCAATGAGCAGTTCTTC
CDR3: CASTPRTGGNEQFF

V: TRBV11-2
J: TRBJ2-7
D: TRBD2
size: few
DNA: TGTGCCAGCAGCCCAATCCGGCGGGAGGTGGGCCCCTACGAGCAGTACTTC
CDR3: CASSPIRREVGPYEQYF

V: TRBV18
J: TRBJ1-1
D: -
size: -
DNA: TGTGCCAGCTCACCCGCTCAATCGGGGAACACTGAAGCTTTCTTT
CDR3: CASSPAQSGNTEAFF

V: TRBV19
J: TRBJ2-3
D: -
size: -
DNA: TGTGCCAGTAGTATAGTTGGCAGCACAGATGCGCAGTATTTT
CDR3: CASSIVGSTDAQYF

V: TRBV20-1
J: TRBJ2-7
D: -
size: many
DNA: TGCAGTGCTAGAGATTCAGGCCCCAAATGGGGCGAGCAGTACTTC
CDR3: CSARDSGPKWGEQYF

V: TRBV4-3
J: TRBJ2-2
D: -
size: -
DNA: TGCGCCAGCAGCCGAGGATTCGGCACCGGGGAGCTGTTTTTT
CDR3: CASSRGFGTGELFF

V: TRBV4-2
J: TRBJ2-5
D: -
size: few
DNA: TGTGCCAGCAGCCAAGAACTTCAGGGGGGTAGCGGTCAAGAGACCCAGTACTTC
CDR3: CASSQELQGGSGQETQYF

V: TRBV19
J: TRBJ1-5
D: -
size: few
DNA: TGTGCCAGTATGGCAGGGAACAATCAGCCCCAGCATTTT
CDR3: CASMAGNNQPQHF

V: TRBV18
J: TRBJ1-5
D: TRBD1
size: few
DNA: TGTGCCAGCTCACGGGACAGGGGCCAGCCCCAGCATTTT
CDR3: CASSRDRGQPQHF

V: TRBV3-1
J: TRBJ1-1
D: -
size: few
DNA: TGTGCCAGCAGCCAAGATGCAACAGGGAAAGCTTTCTTT
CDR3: CASSQDATGKAFF

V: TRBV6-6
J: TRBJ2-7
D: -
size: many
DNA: TGTGCCAGCAGTTATCAGGGGCGTAGCGAGCAGTACTTC
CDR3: CASSYQGRSEQYF